This T cell receptor beta chain was obtained from a study of OX40 agonist ivuxolimab in advanced cancers. For the study at large: Patients took ivuxolimab, an agonistic anti-OX40 (CD134) antibody. Ivuxolimab, which patients received intravenously every 2 weeks, was dosed at 0.01 to 10 mg/kg. A partial response was reached by three patients: one with hepatocellular carcinoma and two with cutaneous melanoma.

V gave up 0 bases and J gave up 4 bases, with 11 bases separating them. The V gene's germline CDR1 is SEHNR and CDR2 FQNEAQ (reference sequence). This CDR3 has 15 amino acids. Produced via immunoSEQ multiplex PCR; TCRdb's table is partial and in-frame only. The profile covers approximately 25,000 clones, with 65% to 85% appearing a single time and 9.5% to 15% taken by the ten largest. The chain combines TRBV7-9 with TRBJ2-3; a weak D match, TRBD1 (6 bases). The specimen comprised CD4+ or CD8+ T cells sorted from blood, sampled in a trial of the OX40 agonist ivuxolimab. The TCR sequence derives from an adult with an advanced solid tumor such as melanoma, head and neck, liver or kidney cancer. CDR3 sequence (DNA): TGTGCCAGCAGCTTAGCGCTAGGGGGAGCAGATACGCAGTATTTT. Its protein is CASSLALGGADTQYF.